The clone carrying this T cell receptor (beta chain) came up a few times. Its target is not known. The data derive from a study of blood T cells in healthy people across ages. Findings and limits, study-wide: Calculation of diversity from one million T cells yielded estimates considered to be underestimates.

Peripheral blood, about 9.8 milliliters per donor, was collected. Together with a sample-barcoded 5' primer, a J-beta primer mix was included in a second PCR lasting roughly 6 to 12 cycles. A minimum of 2.5 million CDR3-containing paired-end reads was obtained for each sample. A single record per CDR3 protein comes from TCRdb applying MiXCR to the 5' RACE reads. The table lists roughly 1.5 million distinct CDR3 sequences, less than 45% of them singletons. The TCR comes from a woman between 18 and 30 years old in good health. The material sequenced was blood.

This chain's CDR3 is CASSGDRERWEQYF. The CDR3 nucleotides are TGTGCCAGCAGTGGAGACAGGGAAAGATGGGAGCAGTACTTC. The rearrangement joins TRBV12-3 or TRBV12-4 to TRBJ2-7; TRBD1 aligns across 7 bases. The CDR3 is 14 amino acids. V lost 5 bases, J lost 7 bases, and 11 bases stayed unmatched.